A selection of T cell receptor beta chains follows, all from one sample in a study of CD4+ T cells in melanoma. TCRdb keeps only in-frame clones here, not all; method: immunoSEQ multiplex PCR. The sample has 45,000 or so clones, approximately 92% seen once. The source material was peripheral blood. The receptor source for this set is a human donor with melanoma. CDR3s include the opening cysteine and the closing phenylalanine or tryptophan. A D gene is named only where the DNA matches it firmly. Some rows mark clone size as missing; the rest say once, few, many or name a class of expanded clone.

DNA | CDR3 | J | V | size | D
TGTGCCAGCAGCGAGGGTAGCAACACTGAAGCTTTCTTT | CASSEGSNTEAFF | TRBJ1-1 | TRBV7-9 | . | .
TGTGCCAGCACCTCAGGGGTCGTTCACTCTGGAAACACCATATATTTT | CASTSGVVHSGNTIYF | TRBJ1-3 | TRBV28 | . | .
TGTGCCAGCAGTTCGCGTGGTTGGGATCTAGATGAAAAACTGTTTTTT | CASSSRGWDLDEKLFF | TRBJ1-4 | TRBV25-1 | few | .
TGTGCCTGCGACAGGGGAGGAAACACTGAAGCTTTCTTT | CACDRGGNTEAFF | TRBJ1-1 | TRBV30 | few | TRBD1
TGTGCCAGCAGTTCACCCTCGGGGGGAACTGAAGCTTTCTTT | CASSSPSGGTEAFF | TRBJ1-1 | TRBV28 | . | .
TGTGCCAGCTCACCATCACAGGGCAATCAGCCCCAGCATTTT | CASSPSQGNQPQHF | TRBJ1-5 | TRBV18 | . | .
TGCGCCAGCAGCCAAGGTTCTACTACTGCTACGCAGTATTTT | CASSQGSTTATQYF | TRBJ2-3 | TRBV4-3 | . | .
TGTGCCAGCAGCGTAGGAGACCAACGCAATCAGCCCCAGCATTTT | CASSVGDQRNQPQHF | TRBJ1-5 | TRBV9 | . | .
TGTGCCAGCAGTCTTACCGGGACAGAAGGCTATGGCTACACCTTC | CASSLTGTEGYGYTF | TRBJ1-2 | TRBV6-5 | . | TRBD1
TGTGCCAGCAGGGGGGGGACATTGGGCGACTACGAGCAGTACTTC | CASRGGTLGDYEQYF | TRBJ2-7 | TRBV28 | . | .
TGTGCCAGCAGCCGCCTCGACTGGTATTCCGTAACCTACGAGCAGTACTTC | CASSRLDWYSVTYEQYF | TRBJ2-7 | TRBV4-2 | . | .
TGTGCCAGCGAGACAGGGATGAATTCACCCCTCCACTTT | CASETGMNSPLHF | TRBJ1-6 | TRBV2 | . | TRBD1
TGCAGCGTTGTGTCCAGGGGAACCTACGAGCAGTACTTC | CSVVSRGTYEQYF | TRBJ2-7 | TRBV29-1 | . | .
TGCGCCAGCAGCATCGGGCCTCCTTCGGGCGGGGAGCTGTTTTTT | CASSIGPPSGGELFF | TRBJ2-2 | TRBV5-1 | . | .
TGCAGCGTTTGGGTAGTGGGTGAGCAGTTCTTC | CSVWVVGEQFF | TRBJ2-1 | TRBV29-1 | . | .
TGTGCCAGCAGCGGTTCGGTCCAAGCGCATAATGAAAAACTGTTTTTT | CASSGSVQAHNEKLFF | TRBJ1-4 | TRBV21-1 | . | .
TGTGCCAGCAGCACGACAGGGGGTCAGCCCCAGCATTTT | CASSTTGGQPQHF | TRBJ1-5 | TRBV7-9 | . | TRBD1
TGTGCCAGCAGCTTTGACACCAGTGGCAAAAACATTCAGTACTTC | CASSFDTSGKNIQYF | TRBJ2-4 | TRBV5-6 | . | .
TGTGCCAGCAGAAGGACACTCTACGAGCAGTACTTC | CASRRTLYEQYF | TRBJ2-7 | TRBV2 | . | .
TGTGCCAGCAGGTGGACTAGCGGGGGCGAAGAGACCCAGTACTTC | CASRWTSGGEETQYF | TRBJ2-5 | TRBV6-5 | . | TRBD2
TGTGCCAGTAGTGGCACAGCAACTAATGAAAAACTGTTTTTT | CASSGTATNEKLFF | TRBJ1-4 | TRBV19 | . | .
TGTGCCAGCAGTTACTATGGGGGGGTCACCGGGGAGCTGTTTTTT | CASSYYGGVTGELFF | TRBJ2-2 | TRBV6-5 | . | TRBD2
TGTGCCAGGCGGGGGGTGCCAGGGGGGGTCTTCTACGAGCAGTACTTC | CARRGVPGGVFYEQYF | TRBJ2-7 | TRBV19 | . | .
TGCGCCAGCAGCTTGGGGATCCGGGACTCGTCCGACGAGCAGTACTTC | CASSLGIRDSSDEQYF | TRBJ2-7 | TRBV5-1 | once | .
TGTGCCATCAGTGAGCAGGTCCCCTACGAGCAGTACTTC | CAISEQVPYEQYF | TRBJ2-7 | TRBV10-3 | . | .
TGTGCCAGCAGTGAAGGGGCGACCTACGAGCAGTACTTC | CASSEGATYEQYF | TRBJ2-7 | TRBV28 | . | .
TGTGCCAGCACCCTGGGAGGGGATAGTGAGCAGTTCTTC | CASTLGGDSEQFF | TRBJ2-1 | TRBV2 | . | TRBD2
TGTGCCAGCAGTTTAATGGGACTAGCGGGGCAAGAGACCCAGTACTTC | CASSLMGLAGQETQYF | TRBJ2-5 | TRBV28 | . | TRBD2
TGCAGCGTTGAAGATCCTTTATACAATGAGCAGTTCTTC | CSVEDPLYNEQFF | TRBJ2-1 | TRBV29-1 | few | .
TGTGCCAGTAATTCCCGGGACAGCTCTGGAAACACCATATATTTT | CASNSRDSSGNTIYF | TRBJ1-3 | TRBV19 | . | TRBD1
TGTGCCAGCAGTGGGCGGGGGGCCCTATCCAATCAGCCCCAGCATTTT | CASSGRGALSNQPQHF | TRBJ1-5 | TRBV9 | . | .
TGTGCCAGCAGCTCCTGGTATTCACCCCTCCACTTT | CASSSWYSPLHF | TRBJ1-6 | TRBV7-6 | few | .
TGTGCCAGCCGGGGGCTCCTCCCCTACGAGCAGTACTTC | CASRGLLPYEQYF | TRBJ2-7 | TRBV27 | . | .
TGCGCCAGCAGTGAACAGTCCAATGAGCAGTTCTTC | CASSEQSNEQFF | TRBJ2-1 | TRBV10-2 | . | .
TGTGCCAGCAGCTTGGGGAGAAATCAGCCCCAGCATTTT | CASSLGRNQPQHF | TRBJ1-5 | TRBV5-6 | . | .
TGTGCTAGCAGCCTAGCGGGGGTGAGGGATACGCAGTATTTT | CASSLAGVRDTQYF | TRBJ2-3 | TRBV7-7 | . | TRBD2
TGTGCCATCAGGGGACTAGATGAAGAGACCCAGTACTTC | CAIRGLDEETQYF | TRBJ2-5 | TRBV10-3 | . | TRBD2
TGTGCCAGCAGCGGGAGGGCCCGGGCTGAAGCTTTCTTT | CASSGRARAEAFF | TRBJ1-1 | TRBV7-8 | . | .
TGTGCCAGCAGCCAAGATTTTGTTGGGGACGAGGAGACCCAGTACTTC | CASSQDFVGDEETQYF | TRBJ2-5 | TRBV4-2 | . | .
TGTGCCAGCAGTTTGGAAACAGGGGCTGAGCAGTACTTC | CASSLETGAEQYF | TRBJ2-7 | TRBV28 | once | TRBD1
TGTGCCAGCAGCTTAGAACGGGGCGATACGCAGTATTTT | CASSLERGDTQYF | TRBJ2-3 | TRBV7-9 | . | .
TGTGCCAGCAGCTTAGAAGGGTCGACTAGTGTAGAGCAGTACTTC | CASSLEGSTSVEQYF | TRBJ2-5 | TRBV7-2 | . | .
TGTGCCACCAGCAGTCAGGGAGCCTACGAGCAGTACTTC | CATSSQGAYEQYF | TRBJ2-7 | TRBV15 | . | .